This T cell receptor (beta chain) was found in a study of T cells in tuberculosis. Whole-study context: T cells were selected with CD1B tetramers loaded with glucose monomycolate.

Broader study findings: A GMM-specific repertoire classifier reached about 90% accuracy, AUROC more than 0.8. Active tuberculosis alpha repertoires lay closer to GMM-specific TCRs than controls'. Shorter CDR3-alpha in active tuberculosis partly drove smaller distances.

The data were produced by immunoSEQ multiplex PCR, yet TCRdb's version contains in-frame clones alone and is incomplete. This sample has 30,000 to 35,000 clones; 80% to 95% occur once, and the top ten carry around 2.2%. The V gene's germline CDR1 is MGHRA and CDR2 YSYEKL. The CDR3 has 16 residues. V lost 1 base and J lost 6, with 15 bases in between. For this clone: Its specificity is unknown.

The clonotype was recovered from a donor between 10 and 35 years old with latent tuberculosis or without tuberculosis infection. This chain connects TRBV4-1 to TRBJ2-2, with D possibly being TRBD1 (5 bases). Input material: PBMCs. For the CDR3, the DNA is TGCGCCAGCAGCCAAGTTGGGCAGGGCAGTTCCGGGGAGCTGTTTTTT. Protein sequence: CASSQVGQGSSGELFF.